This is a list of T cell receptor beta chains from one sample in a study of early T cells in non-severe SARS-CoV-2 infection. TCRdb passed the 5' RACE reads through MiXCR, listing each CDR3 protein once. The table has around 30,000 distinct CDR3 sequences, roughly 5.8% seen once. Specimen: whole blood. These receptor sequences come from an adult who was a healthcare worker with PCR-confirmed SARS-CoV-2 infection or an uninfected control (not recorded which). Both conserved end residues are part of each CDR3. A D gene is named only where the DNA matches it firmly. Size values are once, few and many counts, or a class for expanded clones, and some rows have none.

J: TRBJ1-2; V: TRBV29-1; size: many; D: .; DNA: TGCAGCGTTGTAGCAGTTTCTAACTATGGCTACACCTTC; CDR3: CSVVAVSNYGYTF
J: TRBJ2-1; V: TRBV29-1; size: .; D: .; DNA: TGCAGCGAATTACGACAGGGTCACGGGAGCCTGCCGCGGGGGAGGTACAATGAGCAGTTCTTC; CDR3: CSELRQGHGSLPRGRYNEQFF
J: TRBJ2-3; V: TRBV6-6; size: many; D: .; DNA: TGTGCCAGCTGCCGGGACAAAAGCACAGATACGCAGTATTTT; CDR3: CASCRDKSTDTQYF
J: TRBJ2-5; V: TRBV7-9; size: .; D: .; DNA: TGTGCCACTACGGAGGGGAGCCTCCAAGAGACCCAGTACTTC; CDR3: CATTEGSLQETQYF
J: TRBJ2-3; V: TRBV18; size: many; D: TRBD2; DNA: TGTGCCAGCTCACCGGGACTAGTTCAAGCAGATACGCAGTATTTT; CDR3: CASSPGLVQADTQYF
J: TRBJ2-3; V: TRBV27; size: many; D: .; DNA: TGTGCCAGCGTTTTCCCCCCGGGAACAACCACAGATACGCAGTATTTT; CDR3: CASVFPPGTTTDTQYF
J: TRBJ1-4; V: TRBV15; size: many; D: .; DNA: TGTGCCACCAGCCCCGGATCCGCAACTAATGAAAAACTGTTTTTT; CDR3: CATSPGSATNEKLFF
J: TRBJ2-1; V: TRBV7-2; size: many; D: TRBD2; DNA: TGTGCCAGCAGCCTAGCGGGTATCAGAAATGAGCGGCAGTTCTTC; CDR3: CASSLAGIRNERQFF
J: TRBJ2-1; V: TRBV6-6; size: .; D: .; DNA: TGTGCCAGCAGTTACTCGGGGGACTTCAATGAGCAGTTCTTC; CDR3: CASSYSGDFNEQFF
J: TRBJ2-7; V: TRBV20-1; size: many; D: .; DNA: TGCAGTGCTAGAGGTCTAGCTGGCGAGCAGTACTTC; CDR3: CSARGLAGEQYF
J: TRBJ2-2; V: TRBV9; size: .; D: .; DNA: TGTGCCAGCAGCGACCAGCGGGACACCGGGGAGCTGTTTTTT; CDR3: CASSDQRDTGELFF
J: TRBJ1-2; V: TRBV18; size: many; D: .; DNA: TGTGCCAGCTCACCAGGCGCAGGGTTAGTAGGCTACACCTTC; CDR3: CASSPGAGLVGYTF
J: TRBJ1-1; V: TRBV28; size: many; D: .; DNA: TGTGCCAGCAGAGGGAAGCCTGAAGCTTTCTTT; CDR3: CASRGKPEAFF
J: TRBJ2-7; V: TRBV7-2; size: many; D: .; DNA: TGTGCCAGCAGCTCACTAGCTAACGGCTACGAGCAGTACTTC; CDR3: CASSSLANGYEQYF
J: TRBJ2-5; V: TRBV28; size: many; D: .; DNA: TGTGCCAGCTGTGACACAATTAGTCAGACCCAGTACTTC; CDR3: CASCDTISQTQYF
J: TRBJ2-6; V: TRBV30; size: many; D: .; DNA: TGTGCCTGGACCCGAATCTCTGGGGCCAACGTCCTGACTTTC; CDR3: CAWTRISGANVLTF
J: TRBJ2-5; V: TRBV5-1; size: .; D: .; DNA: TGCGCCAGCAGCTTGGCAGGGATCAGCGGAGAGACCCAGTACTTC; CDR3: CASSLAGISGETQYF
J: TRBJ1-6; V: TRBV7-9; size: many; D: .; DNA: TGTGCCAGCAGCTTACAAGGGTATAATTCACCCCTCCACTTT; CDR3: CASSLQGYNSPLHF
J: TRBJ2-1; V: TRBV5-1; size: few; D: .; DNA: TGCGCCAGCAGCTTGGGAGACAGTCATGAGCAGTTCTTC; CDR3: CASSLGDSHEQFF
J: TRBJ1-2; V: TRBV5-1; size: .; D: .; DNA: TGCGCCAGCAGCTTCTTGAGAGGGACGGAGTATGGCTACACCTTC; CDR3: CASSFLRGTEYGYTF
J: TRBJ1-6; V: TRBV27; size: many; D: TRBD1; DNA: TGTGCCAGCAGTTCGACAGGGGGCGCGTATAATTCACCCCTCCACTTT; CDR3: CASSSTGGAYNSPLHF
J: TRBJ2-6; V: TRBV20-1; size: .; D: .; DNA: TGCAGTGCTTCAGTTGGGGCCAACGTCCTGACTTTC; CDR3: CSASVGANVLTF
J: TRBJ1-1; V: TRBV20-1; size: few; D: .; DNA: TGCAGTGCTCTAAAATCTATTGGAGGCACTGAAGCTTTCTTT; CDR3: CSALKSIGGTEAFF
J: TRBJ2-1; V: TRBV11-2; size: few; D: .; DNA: TGTGCCAGCAGCGGTGCCTTTAGGGCGGGACGGGGTGAGCAGTTCTTC; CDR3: CASSGAFRAGRGEQFF
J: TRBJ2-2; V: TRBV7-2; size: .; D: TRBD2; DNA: TGTGCCAGCAGCTTAACGCTAGCGGGAGGTCAGACCGGGGAGCTGTTTTTT; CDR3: CASSLTLAGGQTGELFF
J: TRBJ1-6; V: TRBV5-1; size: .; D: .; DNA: TGCGCCAGCAGCTTGGATGGAGCTCCAAATTCACCCCTCCACTTT; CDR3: CASSLDGAPNSPLHF
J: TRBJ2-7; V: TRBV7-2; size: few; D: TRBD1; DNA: TGTGCCAGCAGCCGACAGGGGAAGCCCTACGAGCAGTACTTC; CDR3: CASSRQGKPYEQYF
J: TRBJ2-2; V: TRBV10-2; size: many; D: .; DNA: TGCGCCAGTGAAGGAACAGGGATTGAGAACACCGGGGAGCTGTTTTTT; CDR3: CASEGTGIENTGELFF
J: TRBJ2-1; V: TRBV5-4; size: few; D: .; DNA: TGTGCCTCCCAGGGGGCGGGAGAATACAATGAGCAGTTCTTC; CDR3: CASQGAGEYNEQFF
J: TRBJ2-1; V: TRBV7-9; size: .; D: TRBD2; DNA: TGTGCCAGCAGCCGAGCTAGCGGGAGGCCCGGGCGGGATGAGCAGTTCTTC; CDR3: CASSRASGRPGRDEQFF
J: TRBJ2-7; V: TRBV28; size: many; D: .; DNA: .; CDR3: CASSSSTPTRQLLSYEQYF
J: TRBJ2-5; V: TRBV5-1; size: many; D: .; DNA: TGCGCCAGCAGCCCCACAGGGCTACAAGAGACCCAGTACTTC; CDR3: CASSPTGLQETQYF
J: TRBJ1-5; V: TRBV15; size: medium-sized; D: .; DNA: TGTGCCACCAGCCCGACCAACCAGGGACATCAGCCCCAGCATTTT; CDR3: CATSPTNQGHQPQHF
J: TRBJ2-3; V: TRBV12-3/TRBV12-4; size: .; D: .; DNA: TGTGCCAGCAGTGACTTTACCGTCCGCTTTGATACGCAGTATTTT; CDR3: CASSDFTVRFDTQYF
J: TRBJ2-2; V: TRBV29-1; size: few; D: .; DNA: TGCAGCGTTCTCGATCCGGCCGGGGAGCTGTTTTTT; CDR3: CSVLDPAGELFF
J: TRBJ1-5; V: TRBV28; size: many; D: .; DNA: TGTGCCAGCAGTACAGGGTCTTATCAGCCCCAGCATTTT; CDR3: CASSTGSYQPQHF
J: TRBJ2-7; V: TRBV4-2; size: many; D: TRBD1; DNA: TGTGCCAGCAGCCAAGACCCGAATCCGGACAGGGCTATCAACGAGCAGTACTTC; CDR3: CASSQDPNPDRAINEQYF
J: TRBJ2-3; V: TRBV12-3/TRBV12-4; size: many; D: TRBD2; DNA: TGTGCCAGCAGCACGACTAGCGGGAGTGGCACAGATACGCAGTATTTT; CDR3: CASSTTSGSGTDTQYF
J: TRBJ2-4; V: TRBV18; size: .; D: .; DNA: TGTGCCAGCTCACCACCTGGGTCGGGGGCGCCCAAAAACATTCAGTACTTC; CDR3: CASSPPGSGAPKNIQYF
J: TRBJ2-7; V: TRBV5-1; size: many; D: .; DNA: TGCGCCAGCAGATCTGCCCCGGGTCAGGCCTCCTACGAGCAGTACTTC; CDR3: CASRSAPGQASYEQYF
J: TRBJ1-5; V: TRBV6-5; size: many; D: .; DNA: TGTGCCAGCAGTTACCCAGGTTATCGTAGCAATCAGCCCCAGCATTTT; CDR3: CASSYPGYRSNQPQHF
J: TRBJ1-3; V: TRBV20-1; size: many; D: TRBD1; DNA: TGCAGTGCTACAGGGGGGTATGGAAACACCATATATTTT; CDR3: CSATGGYGNTIYF
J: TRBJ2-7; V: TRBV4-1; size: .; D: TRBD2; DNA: TGCGCCAGCAGCTCTCGACTAGCGGGAGCGGGAGAGCAGTACTTC; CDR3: CASSSRLAGAGEQYF
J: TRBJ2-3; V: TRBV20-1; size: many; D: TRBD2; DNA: TGCAGTGCCGAGACTAGCGGGATGGGCGATACGCAGTATTTT; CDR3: CSAETSGMGDTQYF
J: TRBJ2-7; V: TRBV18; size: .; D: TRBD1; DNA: TGTGCCAGCTCACCGGGGGACAGGGGCCACGAGCAGTACTTC; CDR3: CASSPGDRGHEQYF
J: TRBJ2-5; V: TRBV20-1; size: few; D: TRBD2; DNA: TGCAGTGCTAGAGGAACTAGCGGGAACCAAGAGACCCAGTACTTC; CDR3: CSARGTSGNQETQYF
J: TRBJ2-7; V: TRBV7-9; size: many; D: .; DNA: TGTGCCAGCAGCTTATCTAACTACGAGCAGTACTTC; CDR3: CASSLSNYEQYF
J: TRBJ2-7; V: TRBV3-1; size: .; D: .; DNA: TGTGCCAGCAGCCAAGCCCCCTTGGGGGAGCAGTACTTC; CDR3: CASSQAPLGEQYF